These T cell receptor beta chains were read from a single sample in a study of CD8 T cells in ankylosing spondylitis. Via MiXCR, TCRdb re-called the 5' RACE reads, giving one row per CDR3 protein. The sample includes a few hundred thousand distinct CDR3 sequences, approximately 17% of them seen just once. The source material was blood, either unsorted or a sorted T cell fraction (not recorded which). These receptors originate from a male donor with ankylosing spondylitis. Both conserved end residues are part of each CDR3. D genes are given only for firm matches.

>TRBD1|15|TRBJ2-3|TRBV5-6
CASISRDRGTDTQYF
>.|14|TRBJ2-7|TRBV6-5
CASSYETGSYEQYF
>TRBD2|16|TRBJ2-1|TRBV7-2
CASSKTGGAGYNEQFF
>TRBD1|15|TRBJ1-1|TRBV20-1
CSAKQGADLNTEAFF
>.|17|TRBJ2-2|TRBV18
CASSPPNFHANTGELFF
>TRBD1|15|TRBJ1-1|TRBV5-1
CASSPFAGGNTEAFF
>.|13|TRBJ1-1|TRBV5-6
CASSSGRGDEAFF
>.|15|TRBJ1-1|TRBV7-9
CASSFFDYQNTEAFF
>TRBD2|16|TRBJ2-5|TRBV7-8
CASLKRGSLIQETQYF
>.|11|TRBJ1-4|TRBV12-3/TRBV12-4
CASSPKVRRGF
>.|16|TRBJ2-3|TRBV10-3
CAISEGREGRSDTQYF
>.|14|TRBJ2-3|TRBV5-1
CASSQGPITDTQYF
>TRBD2|16|TRBJ2-1|TRBV4-1
CASSLRTSGGADEQFF
>.|14|TRBJ1-1|TRBV11-2
CASSRDPRNTEAFF
>.|15|TRBJ2-3|TRBV4-2
CASSQGVTRTDTQYF
>TRBD2|20|TRBJ2-7|TRBV3-1
CASSQWSPSSGGPGSDEQYF
>.|14|TRBJ2-7|TRBV11-2
CASSSPGFSVEQYF